This T cell receptor beta chain derives from a study of T cells in localized non-small cell lung cancer. Trimming cost V 5 bases and J 0 bases, with 11 bases left between them. CDR3 length equals 14 residues. Germline V gene sequence: CDR1 GTSNPN, CDR2 SVGIG (reference sequence). Sequenced by immunoSEQ multiplex PCR; TCRdb stores in-frame clones only, minus some. The table has tens of thousands of clones, about 83% seen once; the top ten hold about 15%. Study-wide findings and caveats: Measurement of T cell clonality placed uninvolved adjacent lung highest, above the level in tumor. A denser population of T cells in blood accompanied longer overall survival. It remains possible that heterogeneity exists, since only one tumor region was sequenced. Adjacent lung exhibited a median of approximately 50 among the 100 most abundant tumor clones.

On this clone: Its antigen is not known.

This clonotype was obtained from a woman aged 40-70 years with stage II squamous cell lung carcinoma. The specimen comprised PBMCs, sampled before any cancer treatment. The chain uses TRBV30 and TRBJ1-3; D is ambiguous. The CDR3 region has the DNA TGTGCCTGGTCCATTGGTGTCTCTGGAAACACCATATATTTT. This codes for CAWSIGVSGNTIYF.